Each of the 20 T cell receptor beta chains below was sequenced from the same sample in a study of human T cells and chemical hapten exposure. TCRdb re-called the RACE reads through MiXCR, storing one row per CDR3 protein. The sample holds approximately 400,000 distinct CDR3 sequences, around 5% seen once. Time point here: patch test 1, 2 weeks after DPC sensitization. Treatment noted: therapeutic diphenylcyclopropenone sensitization with weekly scalp DPC. This sample comprised whole blood, obtained in connection with sensitization to the hapten diphenylcyclopropenone (DPC). All receptors derive from a woman between 45 and 65 years old with alopecia areata. Some clones in this sample may be carry-over from other donors' samples.

Concerning this clonotype: A read error is possible here, since a much larger clone lies one base away. V usage is TRBV15 and J usage is TRBJ2-3; 8 positions agree with TRBD1. J gave up 4 bases and V 4 bases, and 4 bases lay outside the gene matches. Germline CDR1 LNHNV, CDR2 YYDKDF (reference sequence). The CDR3 covers 14 residues. The CDR3 bases are TGTGCCACCAGCATGGACAGGGCGTCAGATACGCAGTATTTT. It yields the protein CATSMDRASDTQYF.

There are a few counts of this clonotype. V gene TRBV7-9 combines with J gene TRBJ2-7, with TRBD2 as a possible D gene (6 bases). V was clipped by 2 bases and J by 1 base, with 15 bases between them. Germline V gene lookup returns CDR1 SEHNR and CDR2 FQNEAQ (reference sequence). This CDR3 is built from 16 residues. CDR3 sequence reads: CASSLTQGGLSYEQYF. The DNA of the CDR3 is TGTGCCAGCAGCTTAACTCAGGGAGGACTTTCCTACGAGCAGTACTTC.

This clonotype showed up many times. The chain recombines TRBV6-5 with TRBJ2-7; the match to TRBD1 covers 9 bases. CDR1 is MNHEY and CDR2 is SVGAGI in the germline V gene. This CDR3 region has 14 residues. V gave up 0 bases and J gave up 4 bases; unmatched junction bases: 1. CDR3 sequence: CASSYSDRGYEQYF. DNA of the CDR3: TGTGCCAGCAGTTACTCGGACAGGGGATACGAGCAGTACTTC.

This clonotype has ten or more counts. The J gene is TRBJ2-1, the V gene TRBV7-9, with D uncertain. Germline V gene sequence: CDR1 SEHNR, CDR2 FQNEAQ (reference sequence). The V end lost 4 bases, the J end lost 4 bases, and 5 bases lay between the germline ends. The CDR3 is 12 residues long. The CDR3 region has the DNA TGTGCCAGCAGCTACGTTTACAATGAGCAGTTCTTC. Its translation is CASSYVYNEQFF.

This clonotype was found many times. This rearrangement joins TRBV9 to TRBJ2-1; 10 nucleotides agree with TRBD2. Germline CDR1 is SGDLS and CDR2 is YYNGEE. The J segment lost 10 bases and the V segment lost 4 bases, leaving 2 bases of the junction unmatched. The CDR3 contains 12 residues. The DNA for the CDR3 is TGTGCCAGCAGCCATAGCGGGGGGGAGCAGTTCTTC. This sequence encodes CASSHSGGEQFF. The complete variable domain, with remaining parts taken from reference TRBV9 and TRBJ2-1, reads DSGVTQTPKHLITATGQRVTLRCSPRSGDLSVYWYQQSLDQGLQFLIQYYNGEERAKGNILERFSAQQFPDLHSELNLSSLELGDSALYFCASSHSGGEQFFGPGTRLTVL.

The V call is TRBV7-2, the J call TRBJ1-1; perhaps TRBD1 as D (5 bases). The CDR3 covers 16 residues. V shed 0 bases and J shed 0 bases, with 11 bases lying between them. Germline V gene lookup returns CDR1 SGHTA and CDR2 FQGNSA. The CDR3 coding sequence is TGTGCCAGCAGCTTAGCGGGGGGGAGGCTGAACACTGAAGCTTTCTTT. It encodes CASSLAGGRLNTEAFF.

The chain joins TRBV29-1 to TRBJ2-7, with TRBD1 matching 8 bases. After removal of 5 bases from V and 0 bases from J, the junction contained 6 bases not matched to a gene. Germline V gene data show CDR1 as SQVTM and CDR2 as ANQGSEA. The CDR3 is made up of 14 amino acids. CDR3 residues: CSVTLQGGSYEQYF. As DNA, the CDR3 is TGCAGCGTTACGTTACAGGGGGGCTCCTACGAGCAGTACTTC.

This clonotype was counted many times. V gene TRBV20-1 combines with J gene TRBJ2-3; 11 bases are shared with TRBD2. The V segment lost 5 bases and the J segment 1 base; nucleotides outside the gene matches: 8. CDR1 and CDR2 (germline): DFQATT, SNEGSKA (reference sequence). The CDR3 runs 16 residues. The CDR3 sequence: CSAPLTLAGGTDTQYF. The CDR3 nucleotides are TGCAGTGCTCCCCTCACACTAGCGGGGGGCACAGATACGCAGTATTTT.

This clonotype was recorded many times. The chain has TRBV5-5 and TRBJ2-7, with D perhaps TRBD1 or TRBD2 (5 bases each). Germline V gene data show CDR1 as SGHKS and CDR2 as YYEKEE (reference sequence). With 2 bases removed from V and 2 bases from J, the gap between germline ends came to 14 bases. The CDR3 sequence is 15 residues long. In nucleotides, the CDR3 is TGTGCCAGCAGCTTATACCCCGGGACGACCTACGAGCAGTACTTC. Residues: CASSLYPGTTYEQYF.

This clonotype has only a few counts. V is TRBV6-2 or TRBV6-3 and J is TRBJ2-3, with 9 bases that match TRBD2. Germline V lookup: CDR1 MNHEY, CDR2 SVGEGT. The CDR3 is 13 amino acids. J lost 5 bases, V lost 6 bases, and 3 bases had no gene match. The CDR3 region is CASRYSGGDTQYF. CDR3 coding DNA: TGTGCCAGCAGGTATAGCGGGGGAGATACGCAGTATTTT.

This clonotype has more than one count but fewer than ten. CDR3 amino acids: CASSFAASLRKETQYF. CDR3 bases: TGCGCCAGCAGCTTTGCGGCTAGCCTACGTAAAGAGACCCAGTACTTC. The chain combines TRBV5-1 with TRBJ2-5; D may be TRBD2 (5 bases). This CDR3 has 16 residues. V lost 2 bases, J lost 3 bases, and 17 bases lay in between. Germline values: CDR1 SGHRS, CDR2 YFSETQ.

This rearrangement joins TRBV7-9 to TRBJ2-3; 7 bases are shared with TRBD2. V lost 3 bases, J lost 0 bases, and 3 bases stayed unmatched. The CDR3 spans 15 residues. Per the germline V gene, CDR1 is SEHNR and CDR2 is FQNEAQ (reference sequence). CDR3 nucleotide sequence: TGTGCCAGCAGCTTCTCTAGCGGTAGCACAGATACGCAGTATTTT. It encodes CASSFSSGSTDTQYF. Based on the CDR3 plus reference TRBV7-9 and TRBJ2-3, the full variable domain is DTGVSQNPRHKITKRGQNVTFRCDPISEHNRLYWYRQTLGQGPEFLTYFQNEAQLEKSRLLSDRFSAERPKGSFSTLEIQRTEQGDSAMYLCASSFSSGSTDTQYFGPGTRLTVL.

The genes are TRBV7-6 and TRBJ1-3, with D hard to call. The V end was cut by 2 bases, the J end by 0 bases, with 5 bases between. Germline values: CDR1 SGHVS, CDR2 FNYEAQ. The length of the CDR3 is 14 residues. CDR3: CASSLSDSGNTIYF. The CDR3 coding sequence is TGTGCCAGCAGCTTAAGTGACTCTGGAAACACCATATATTTT.

This clonotype was seen only a few times. The chain is built from TRBV28 and TRBJ1-5; 8 positions agree with TRBD1. Germline V CDR1 and CDR2: MDHEN, SYDVKM. The CDR3 has 15 residues. The junction had 5 bases not matched to a gene; V was cut back by 6 bases and J by 1 base. The chain's CDR3 is CASSQGALSNQPQHF. The CDR3 region has the DNA TGTGCCAGCAGCCAGGGGGCTCTCAGCAATCAGCCCCAGCATTTT.

This clonotype was counted between two and nine times. The chain is built from TRBV10-3 and TRBJ2-1; a possible D gene is TRBD2 (6 bases). CDR1 is ENHRY and CDR2 is SYGVKD in the germline V gene. This CDR3 has 19 amino acids. The germline V and J ends were trimmed by 2 bases and 4 bases, with 24 bases remaining between them. The DNA for the CDR3 is TGTGCCATCAGTGAGAACCCAGGGACTTTAAATCCCCGATACAATGAGCAGTTCTTC. Its translation is CAISENPGTLNPRYNEQFF.

This clonotype came up many times. The rearrangement uses TRBV7-9 and TRBJ1-2, with D perhaps matching TRBD1 (5 bases). V shed 3 bases and J shed 4 bases, with 9 bases lying between them. The germline CDR1 and CDR2 sequences are SEHNR and FQNEAQ (reference sequence). This CDR3 region has 13 residues. The CDR3 DNA follows: TGTGCCAGCAGCTTGGACAAGAGCTATGGCTACACCTTC. It codes for CASSLDKSYGYTF.

This clonotype has more than one count but fewer than ten. The chain combines TRBV20-1 with TRBJ1-5; the D is unclear. The CDR3 totals 13 residues. Trimming pared 6 bases from V and 4 bases from J, leaving 13 bases between. CDR1 DFQATT and CDR2 SNEGSKA come from the germline V gene (reference sequence). CDR3 in amino acids: CSASQTANQPQHF. The CDR3 DNA reads TGCAGTGCCTCCCAGACGGCAAATCAGCCCCAGCATTTT.

This clonotype was seen at least ten times. The chain recombines TRBV20-1 with TRBJ1-4, with TRBD1 as a possible D gene (6 bases). V was shortened by 0 bases and J by 3 bases, with 11 bases between the two germline ends. The germline V gene encodes CDR1 DFQATT and CDR2 SNEGSKA (reference sequence). The CDR3 spans 15 residues. The CDR3 region has the DNA TGCAGTGCTAGAGATAACGCAGGGGCTAATGAAAAACTGTTTTTT. Amino acid sequence: CSARDNAGANEKLFF.

This chain uses TRBV2 with TRBJ1-1; TRBD1 aligns across 8 bases. The V segment lost 6 bases and the J segment 4 bases; nucleotides outside the gene matches: 10. Looked up from germline, CDR1 is SNHLY and CDR2 is FYNNEI. The CDR3 consists of 15 residues. CDR3 sequence (DNA): TGTGCCAGCAGGGAAACCCAGGGGGCGCCCACTGAAGCTTTCTTT. This encodes CASRETQGAPTEAFF. Drawing the rest from reference TRBV2 and TRBJ1-1, the complete variable domain is EPEVTQTPSHQVTQMGQEVILRCVPISNHLYFYWYRQILGQKVEFLVSFYNNEISEKSEIFDDQFSVERPDGSNFTLKIRSTKLEDSAMYFCASRETQGAPTEAFFGQGTRLTVV.

This clonotype has at least ten counts. The rearrangement links TRBV9 to TRBJ2-2; D remains ambiguous. Germline V gene lookup returns CDR1 SGDLS and CDR2 YYNGEE. Trimming cost V 0 bases and J 5 bases, with 14 bases left between them. This CDR3 spans 16 amino acids. The CDR3 is CASSVGQAPRTGELFF. DNA for the CDR3: TGTGCCAGCAGCGTAGGTCAGGCCCCTCGAACCGGGGAGCTGTTTTTT.